One and the same sample provided the 15 T cell receptor beta chains below, sequenced in a study of identical twins. In TCRdb, the 5' RACE reads were re-called with MiXCR into one record per CDR3 protein. The repertoire holds some 630,000 distinct CDR3 sequences, with just over 7% as singletons. The sample also formed part of further work on yellow fever vaccine responses in identical twins.

The sample was PBMCs. These receptors came from a woman younger than 30 in good health.

This clonotype has ten or more counts. The chain combines TRBV7-6 with TRBJ1-3; D perhaps matches TRBD1 (6 bases). V shed 1 base and J shed 2 bases, with 12 bases lying between them. The V gene's germline CDR1 is SGHVS and CDR2 FNYEAQ. This CDR3 region has 16 residues. CDR3 sequence: CASSLDFKGAGNTIYF. CDR3 sequence (DNA): TGTGCCAGCAGCTTAGACTTTAAGGGGGCTGGAAACACCATATATTTT.

The gene calls are TRBV29-1 and TRBJ2-7, with 9 bases lining up with TRBD2. The CDR3 has 15 amino acids. Germline assignment: CDR1 SQVTM and CDR2 ANQGSEA. Trimming at V came to 0 bases and at J to 3 bases, leaving 6 bases not matched to a gene. DNA for the CDR3: TGCAGCGTTGAAGATGAGACTAGCGGATACTACGAGCAGTACTTC. It yields the protein CSVEDETSGYYEQYF.

This clonotype has only a few counts. This rearrangement joins TRBV20-1 to TRBJ2-3; D not resolved. Germline V gene lookup returns CDR1 DFQATT and CDR2 SNEGSKA (reference sequence). The CDR3 spans 12 residues. V was cut by 8 bases and J by 5 bases, with 14 bases left in between. DNA for the CDR3: TGCAGTCAAGCTGGAGTTCGAGATACGCAGTATTTT. Its protein is CSQAGVRDTQYF.

This sequence joins TRBV10-3 and TRBJ2-1; the match to TRBD2 covers 12 bases. This CDR3 has 16 amino acids. With 3 bases clipped from V and 2 bases from J, the junction kept 2 bases outside the gene matches. Germline loops: CDR1 ENHRY, CDR2 SYGVKD. CDR3 sequence reads: CAISEGLAGTYNEQFF. The CDR3 nucleotides read TGTGCCATCAGTGAAGGACTAGCGGGAACCTACAATGAGCAGTTCTTC.

The V gene is TRBV11-2, the J gene TRBJ1-1, with D possibly being TRBD1 (5 bases). Per germline, CDR1 SGHAT and CDR2 FQNNGV. Trimming stripped 3 bases from V and 7 bases from J, with 18 bases between. The CDR3 consists of 15 residues. CDR3 sequence: CASSLPLHGGDEAFF. CDR3 nucleotide sequence: TGTGCCAGCAGCTTGCCTCTGCATGGGGGGGATGAAGCTTTCTTT.

The CDR3 loop is CASSRLAGSRTNEQFF. The CDR3 DNA follows: TGTGCCAGCAGTAGACTAGCGGGTTCTCGGACGAATGAGCAGTTCTTC. The rearrangement uses TRBV6-4 and TRBJ2-1, with 10 positions matching TRBD2. CDR3 length: 16 amino acids. From germline, CDR1 is MRHNA and CDR2 SNTAGT. J was trimmed by 7 bases and V by 5 bases; bases with no gene match: 11.

This clonotype has ten or more counts. This is likely a read error, given that the CDR3 carries no conserved phenylalanine or tryptophan at its end. The gene calls are TRBV5-1 and TRBJ2-1, with D maybe TRBD2 (6 bases). Trimming cost V 3 bases and J 5 bases, with 9 bases left between them. CDR3 length equals 13 residues. CDR1 is SGHRS, CDR2 YFSETQ, per germline. Here the CDR3 reads CASSYGGNNEQFS. In nucleotides, the CDR3 is TGCGCCAGCAGCTACGGCGGGAACAATGAGCAGTTCTCC.

This clonotype was detected many times. The chain's CDR3 is CASSFRQGWDEQYF. The CDR3 nucleotides read TGTGCCAGCAGTTTCCGACAGGGCTGGGATGAGCAGTACTTC. The chain recombines TRBV28 with TRBJ2-7; 7 nucleotides align to TRBD1. Germline trimming cut 3 bases from V and 7 bases from J; bases unmatched to any gene: 9. This CDR3 region has 14 residues. CDR1 and CDR2 from the germline V gene are MDHEN and SYDVKM.

This clonotype has a count of ten or more. CDR3 nucleotide sequence: TGTGCCAGCTCGCCGGCGCGGGTCCTCTCCTACAATGAGCAGTTCTTC. Translated, it gives CASSPARVLSYNEQFF. This chain links TRBV27 with TRBJ2-1, with D maybe TRBD2 (5 bases). The V end lost 8 bases, the J end lost 0 bases, and 17 bases lay between the germline ends. The CDR3 runs 16 residues. CDR1 and CDR2 from the germline V gene are MNHEY and SMNVEV (reference sequence).

This clonotype came up a few times. This rearrangement joins TRBV7-3 to TRBJ2-1, with 9 bases aligning to TRBD2. Germline CDR1 and CDR2: SGHTA and FQGTGA. J was trimmed by 3 bases and V by 5 bases; bases with no gene match: 5. The CDR3 runs 15 residues. The CDR3 bases are TGTGCCAGCAGCCCGAAGACTAGCGGCTACAATGAGCAGTTCTTC. Its protein product is CASSPKTSGYNEQFF.

The chain carries TRBV5-1 and TRBJ1-4; 8 positions agree with TRBD1. The CDR3 totals 14 residues. The germline V gene encodes CDR1 SGHRS and CDR2 YFSETQ. V trimming: 3 bases; J trimming: 7 bases; junction bases outside the gene matches: 5. CDR3 DNA sequence: TGCGCCAGCAGCTCACAGGGGGATCGTGAAAAACTGTTTTTT. Translated, it gives CASSSQGDREKLFF.

This clonotype was counted ten times or more. The V call is TRBV24-1, the J call TRBJ1-1; tentatively, D is TRBD1 (5 bases). Germline CDR1 and CDR2: KGHDR and SFDVKD. V shed 5 bases and J shed 0 bases, with 12 bases lying between them. This CDR3 has 15 residues. CDR3: CATSVGEGMNTEAFF. In nucleotides, the CDR3 is TGTGCCACCAGTGTTGGGGAGGGGATGAACACTGAAGCTTTCTTT.

This clonotype turned up a few times. This rearrangement joins TRBV5-1 to TRBJ1-1, with D uncertain. V lost 3 bases and J 5 bases, leaving 14 bases between the germline ends. The CDR3 contains 14 residues. Germline values: CDR1 SGHRS, CDR2 YFSETQ. The CDR3: CASSSGNVRTEAFF. In nucleotides, the CDR3 is TGCGCCAGCAGCTCGGGAAACGTTCGGACTGAAGCTTTCTTT.

Only a few counts were recorded for this clonotype. The DNA of the CDR3 is TGTGCCAGCAGTGGAGGACTAGCGGCCTACAATGAGCAGTTCTTC. Its protein product is CASSGGLAAYNEQFF. The chain is built from TRBV2 and TRBJ2-1; the match to TRBD2 covers 10 bases. There are 15 residues in the CDR3. Germline CDR1 is SNHLY and CDR2 is FYNNEI. The trim removed 4 bases at V and 2 bases at J, leaving 2 bases unmatched.

In this sample, this clonotype turned up many times. J is TRBJ2-1 and V is TRBV5-1; 11 positions match TRBD2. Trimming removed 5 bases from V and 0 bases from J; junction bases left unmatched: 1. This CDR3 contains 15 residues. Germline loops: CDR1 SGHRS, CDR2 YFSETQ. This CDR3 reads CASRTSGASYNEQFF. CDR3 in DNA: TGCGCCAGCAGGACTAGCGGGGCCTCCTACAATGAGCAGTTCTTC.